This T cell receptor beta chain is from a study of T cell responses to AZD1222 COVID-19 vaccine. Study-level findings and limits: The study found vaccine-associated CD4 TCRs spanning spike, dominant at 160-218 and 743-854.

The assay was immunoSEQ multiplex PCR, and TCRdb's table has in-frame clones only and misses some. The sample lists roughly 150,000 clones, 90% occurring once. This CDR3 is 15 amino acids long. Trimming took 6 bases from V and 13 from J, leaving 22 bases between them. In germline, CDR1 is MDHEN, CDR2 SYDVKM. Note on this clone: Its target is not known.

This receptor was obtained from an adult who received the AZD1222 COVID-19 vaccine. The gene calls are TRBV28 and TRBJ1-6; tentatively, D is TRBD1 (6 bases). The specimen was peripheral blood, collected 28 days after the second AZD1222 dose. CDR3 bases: TGTGCCAGCAGCCGCTTCGACAGGAGGTTGTTTCCCCTCCACTTT. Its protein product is CASSRFDRRLFPLHF. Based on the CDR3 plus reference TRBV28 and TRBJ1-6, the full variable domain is DVKVTQSSRYLVKRTGEKVFLECVQDMDHENMFWYRQDPGLGLRLIYFSYDVKMKEKGDIPEGYSVSREKKERFSLILESASTNQTSMYLCASSRFDRRLFPLHFGNGTRLTVT.